The next 18 T cell receptor beta chains were all read from a single sample in a study of T cell responses to AZD1222 COVID-19 vaccine. Clones were sequenced by immunoSEQ multiplex PCR, and TCRdb holds only the in-frame ones, with some missing. This table has under 50,000 clones, roughly 88% appearing once. Specimen: peripheral blood, collected 28 days after the second dose of the MenACWY control vaccine. The receptor set was obtained from an adult who received the MenACWY meningococcal vaccine as a control.

The rearrangement links TRBV29-1 to TRBJ1-2, with D tentatively TRBD1 (5 bases). The V and J ends lost 6 bases and 8 bases respectively, with 19 bases between them. CDR1 is SQVTM and CDR2 is ANQGSEA in the germline V gene. The CDR3 spans 13 residues. The CDR3 DNA reads TGCAGCGTCAATAGGGACCCCAACGGGGGCTACACCTTC. This gives the protein CSVNRDPNGGYTF. Combining the CDR3 with reference TRBV29-1 and TRBJ1-2 gives the whole variable domain SAVISQKPSRDICQRGTSLTIQCQVDSQVTMMFWYRQQPGQSLTLIATANQGSEATYESGFVIDKFPISRPNLTFSTLTVSNMSPEDSSIYLCSVNRDPNGGYTFGSGTRLTVV.

The chain couples TRBV29-1 to TRBJ2-7, with D possibly matching TRBD2 (6 bases). CDR1 SQVTM and CDR2 ANQGSEA come from the germline V gene. CDR3 length equals 13 residues. V lost 1 base to trimming and J lost 6 bases, with 13 bases between them. The CDR3 sequence: CSVEAGEVPEQYF. The CDR3 DNA is TGCAGCGTTGAAGCGGGAGAAGTTCCCGAGCAGTACTTC.

The chain links TRBV24-1 to TRBJ2-2, with a tentative D call TRBD2 (6 bases). V dropped 5 bases and J dropped 6 bases, with 30 bases sitting between them. This CDR3 has 20 amino acids. Germline values: CDR1 KGHDR, CDR2 SFDVKD. CDR3 amino acids: CATSGPNPGLSTRTAGELFF. DNA for the CDR3: TGTGCCACCAGTGGCCCCAATCCGGGACTGAGCACTAGGACGGCCGGGGAGCTGTTTTTT.

This rearrangement joins TRBV19 to TRBJ1-4; no clear D gene. V shed 5 bases and J shed 17 bases, with 18 bases lying between them. In germline, CDR1 is LNHDA, CDR2 SQIVND (reference sequence). This CDR3 comprises 12 residues. CDR3 DNA: TGTGCCAGTAGTCCTCATTCGACAAGGTTTTTTTTT. As protein: CASSPHSTRFFF.

The J gene is TRBJ2-7, the V gene TRBV11-2, with D uncertain. CDR3 length: 13 residues. Per germline, CDR1 SGHAT and CDR2 FQNNGV. The ends were cut back, 4 bases at V and 5 bases at J, with 12 bases in the middle. The CDR3 spells CASSSLKSHEQYF. The CDR3 bases are TGTGCCAGCAGCTCACTAAAGTCCCACGAGCAGTACTTC.

This sequence joins TRBV19 and TRBJ1-4; a weak D match, TRBD1 (6 bases). From germline, CDR1 is LNHDA and CDR2 SQIVND (reference sequence). V lost 3 bases to trimming and J lost 8 bases, with 16 bases between them. This CDR3 contains 15 residues. The CDR3 region is CASSILSGASEKLFF. The CDR3 nucleotides read TGTGCCAGTAGTATCCTATCGGGGGCCAGCGAAAAACTGTTTTTT.

This chain joins TRBV10-3 and TRBJ1-6; possibly TRBD1 for D (6 bases). The CDR3 contains 13 residues. V was pared by 6 bases and J by 4 bases, with 7 bases between. Germline V gene sequence: CDR1 ENHRY, CDR2 SYGVKD. The CDR3 is CAIRRGYNSPLHF. The CDR3, as DNA: TGTGCCATCAGAAGGGGGTATAATTCACCCCTCCACTTT.

V gene TRBV7-2 combines with J gene TRBJ2-3; D may be TRBD2 (6 bases). The CDR3 consists of 14 residues. Germline V gene lookup returns CDR1 SGHTA and CDR2 FQGNSA. V was trimmed by 5 bases and J by 8 bases, leaving 17 bases between them. CDR3 bases: TGTGCCAGCAGCCTCCCGGGACTTCACTCTACGCAGTATTTT. It specifies CASSLPGLHSTQYF.

The rearrangement uses TRBV7-6 and TRBJ2-2, with TRBD2 as a possible D gene (5 bases). V lost 2 bases and J lost 8, with 9 bases in between. Germline lookup yields CDR1 SGHVS and CDR2 FNYEAQ. CDR3 size: 13 residues. The CDR3 is CASSLFSGGELFF. The CDR3 region has the DNA TGTGCCAGCAGCTTATTTTCGGGAGGGGAGCTGTTTTTT.

The chain carries TRBV30 and TRBJ1-2, with D maybe TRBD1 (6 bases). The V gene lost 5 bases and the J gene lost 4 bases, with 17 bases spanning the gap. Looked up from germline, CDR1 is GTSNPN and CDR2 is SVGIG (reference sequence). This CDR3 has 14 amino acids. The CDR3 loop is CAWGQGQLAYGYTF. Written as DNA, the CDR3 is TGTGCCTGGGGGCAGGGGCAACTCGCCTATGGCTACACCTTC.

This sequence joins TRBV19 and TRBJ1-2; D remains ambiguous. Germline CDR1 and CDR2: LNHDA and SQIVND (reference sequence). This CDR3 has 14 amino acids. Trimming stripped 1 base from V and 2 bases from J, with 8 bases between. This CDR3 is CASSIVGLNYGYTF. The CDR3 bases are TGTGCCAGTAGTATAGTAGGACTGAACTATGGCTACACCTTC. Full variable domain (missing parts from reference TRBV19 and TRBJ1-2): DGGITQSPKYLFRKEGQNVTLSCEQNLNHDAMYWYRQDPGQGLRLIYYSQIVNDFQKGDIAEGYSVSREKKESFPLTVTSAQKNPTAFYLCASSIVGLNYGYTFGSGTRLTVV.

This clone is classed as medium-sized. Here the CDR3 DNA reads TGTGCCAGCAGTGGCGGACAGGGGGCCGGGACCCAGTACTTC. The encoded protein is CASSGGQGAGTQYF. The chain combines TRBV28 with TRBJ2-5; 11 nucleotides agree with TRBD1. The CDR3 has 14 amino acids. V was clipped by 5 bases and J by 7 bases; unmatched bases: 6. Germline V gene sequence: CDR1 MDHEN, CDR2 SYDVKM. Based on the CDR3 plus reference TRBV28 and TRBJ2-5, the full variable domain is DVKVTQSSRYLVKRTGEKVFLECVQDMDHENMFWYRQDPGLGLRLIYFSYDVKMKEKGDIPEGYSVSREKKERFSLILESASTNQTSMYLCASSGGQGAGTQYFGPGTRLLVL.

The chain is built from TRBV30 and TRBJ2-2; D is undetermined. V gave up 5 bases and J gave up 5 bases, with 15 bases separating them. This CDR3 region has 14 residues. Germline V lookup: CDR1 GTSNPN, CDR2 SVGIG (reference sequence). The CDR3 loop is CAWVGPLRTGELFF. The CDR3 DNA reads TGTGCCTGGGTCGGCCCTCTCCGGACCGGGGAGCTGTTTTTT.

This clone was detected a few times. This rearrangement joins TRBV5-4 to TRBJ1-4; D is unclear. V lost 3 bases to trimming and J lost 6 bases, with 12 bases between them. The length of the CDR3 is 14 residues. Germline CDR1 SGHNT, CDR2 YYREEE (reference sequence). In nucleotides, the CDR3 is TGTGCCAGCAGCTCGAGAGAGGCGGATGAAAAACTGTTTTTT. Translated, it gives CASSSREADEKLFF.

DNA of the CDR3: TGCGCCAGCAGCTTTCGTACCAGCGGGAACGATGAGCAGTTCTTC. As protein: CASSFRTSGNDEQFF. This sequence joins TRBV5-1 and TRBJ2-1, with 7 bases that match TRBD2. Germline V gives CDR1 SGHRS, CDR2 YFSETQ. Unmatched junction bases numbered 10, after V lost 2 bases and J lost 8 bases. The CDR3 contains 15 residues.

This clone was recorded only once. The V gene is TRBV4-2, the J gene TRBJ2-2; unclear D gene. CDR1 and CDR2 (germline): LGHNA, YNFKEQ. V lost 5 bases and J 4 bases, leaving 14 bases between the germline ends. CDR3 size: 15 residues. The DNA of the CDR3 is TGTGCCAGCAGCGTGACCAGAACGGCCACCGGGGAGCTGTTTTTT. Translated: CASSVTRTATGELFF.

The V gene is TRBV7-6, the J gene TRBJ2-1, with 12 bases aligning to TRBD2. V lost 5 bases, J lost 7 bases, and 9 bases stayed unmatched. There are 16 residues in the CDR3. From germline, CDR1 is SGHVS and CDR2 FNYEAQ. This chain's CDR3 is CASSPGLAGTLNEQFF. The DNA for the CDR3 is TGTGCCAGCAGCCCCGGACTAGCGGGAACCCTAAATGAGCAGTTCTTC.

The genes are TRBV5-4 and TRBJ2-1; 9 bases map to TRBD2. The germline gives CDR1 SGHNT, CDR2 YYREEE (reference sequence). The CDR3 has 15 amino acids. J lost 5 bases, V lost 2 bases, and 5 bases had no gene match. The DNA for the CDR3 is TGTGCCAGCAGCTTTATCCAGCGGGAGGACAATGAGCAGTTCTTC. Encoded protein: CASSFIQREDNEQFF.